This TCR beta chain comes out of a study of shared clonotypes between healthy human individuals (dated by TCRdb to 2020 to 2022). About the study as a whole: The cohort included three men and a couple of women between 18 and 49 years of age. For each donor, CD4 naive and CD4 memory were each given three plates, CD8 naive was given two plates, and CD8 memory was given one plate. To estimate repertoire size and how much clonotype sharing occurs between individuals, the study deeply sequenced the blood TCR repertoires of a handful of healthy adults. Libraries were prepared and TCR repertoires were sequenced by different laboratories using diverse techniques, in order to increase sequencing depth and limit assay-specific biases. Between about 0.85 and 8.9 billion PBMCs per donor were obtained by leukapheresis.

Donors were healthy HIV-negative adults with no recently reported acute infections or vaccinations. All donors were Caucasian adults living in Nashville, Tennessee, USA. CD4+ T cells were enriched by magnetic negative selection, after which naive cells were positively selected on CD45RA and the negative fraction was taken as the memory subset. Blood was collected by leukapheresis, and PBMCs were isolated by Ficoll-Histopaque density gradient centrifugation and then cryopreserved in liquid nitrogen vapor phase. Analytical flow cytometry was used to check the purity and quantity of every magnetically sorted T cell population. Genomic DNA was isolated from every sorted fraction and measured by UV absorbance on a Nanodrop 2000c. There are 15 amino acids in the CDR3, from cysteine to phenylalanine inclusive. CDR3 DNA only is kept here, 45 bases in frame from base 1. Taken from the germline V gene, the CDR1 and CDR2 loops are MDHEN and SYDVKM. The V end loses 5 bases and the J end loses 2 bases, and a stretch of 14 bases separates them.

Using the deep immunoSEQ assay, multiplex PCR amplified TCR CDR3 regions from genomic DNA. Extracted genomic DNA from each cell subset was spread evenly across all wells of several immunoSEQ 96-well plates, with each plate serving as a replicate. For sorted subsets, approximately 190 ng of genomic DNA, equivalent to roughly 30,000 T cell genomes, went into each replicate PCR. The purified libraries were quantified using a Qubit 3.0 fluorometer, sized with a Bioanalyzer 2100, and then quantified again using the KAPA Library Quantification kit. A separate single-read 150-cycle Illumina NextSeq 550 flow cell was used to sequence each immunoSEQ 96-well plate. On the study's bioinformatics: Because only junctional sequences without quality scores were contained in the immunoSEQ output, filtering matching that applied to full-length reads could not be performed. To assign V/J genes and CDR3, sequences were annotated against IMGT germline references using PyIR, a Python wrapper for IgBLAST v1.9. Reads were filtered out if the reads had weak V/J assignments (E-value above 1e-6), no CDR3, stop codons, out-of-frame junctions, or ambiguous translated residues. A V3J clonotype was defined by an identical inferred V gene, J gene, and CDR3 amino acid sequence. The percentage overlap between two repertoires was calculated by dividing the number of shared unique clonotypes by the size of the smaller repertoire. Richness of each repertoire was evaluated using RTK rarefaction, the Chao1 estimator, and Recon v2.1 estimates of unobserved clonotypes. For all TCRbeta clonotypes obtained by the gDNA method from four donors, generation probabilities were computed with OLGA. TCRdb re-hosts the immuneACCESS table, in-frame sequences only. Its copies lack some clones; in the studies checked, an unresolved V gene accounts for under half of them, and the cause for the rest is not known. Clone size and the V and J calls come from that table; the DNA yielded D and trimming. Here the sample has 2 million to 3 million clones; 93% occur a single time. About 0.38% of the sample comes from the top ten.

Details on this clone: It lacks a known antigen. No base-level quality is on record; no much larger clone is a single base apart.

Points the paper makes about the study in general: Higher generation probabilities were observed for clonotypes shared by all four sorted-subset donors than for non-shared clonotypes. Based on pairwise subsampling, the degree of clonotype sharing among donors was expected to be affected by sequencing depth. Rarefaction of sorted-subset datasets indicated incomplete sequencing despite the large sequencing depth. Naive subsets generally had larger estimated clonotype richness than memory subsets. The genetic and exposure-history diversity represented was limited by the small number of donors. Sharing across a handful of donors was observed for approximately 5% of naive CD4, under 4% of naive CD8, 2.3% of memory CD4, and about 0.39% of memory CD8 clonotypes. Sampling was limited to blood, and TCR repertoires in tissue likely differ from TCR repertoires in blood.

The chain is assembled from TRBV28 and TRBJ2-3, and possibly TRBD2, on 5 matching bases. The sequenced material came from naive CD4+ T cells from PBMCs. Interpreted using the paper, the cell subset or site label stands for: CD45RA+ positively selected. This TCR was recovered from a man younger than 35 in good health. Some clones in this sample may be carry-over from other donors' samples. The CDR3 protein: CASSTLPGITDTQYF. Here is the DNA: TGTGCCAGCAGTACCCTTCCGGGGATCACAGATACGCAGTATTTT.